This T cell receptor (beta chain) was retrieved from a study of T cell changes during pregnancy in multiple sclerosis. Using immunoSEQ multiplex PCR, the repertoire was profiled, and TCRdb retains in-frame clones only, with some absent. Here the sample spans about 36,000 clones, approximately 89% being singletons. Germline CDR1 and CDR2: GTSNPN and SVGIG (reference sequence). Trimming pared 2 bases from V and 12 bases from J, leaving 19 bases between. This CDR3 has 13 amino acids. The clonotype comes from a female donor with multiple sclerosis, enrolled in a pregnancy study. The gene calls are TRBV30 and TRBJ1-1; D gene ambiguous. The sequencing used CD8+ T cells from peripheral blood mononuclear cells, collected in the third trimester of pregnancy. In DNA form, the CDR3 reads TGTGCCTGGAGTACAAGAGGGTCGGCTAGTACTTTCTTT. It translates to CAWSTRGSASTFF.